This TCR beta chain was identified in a study of blood T cell repertoires in COVID-19. As for the study in general: The origin of the acute and convalescent COVID-19 samples was the United States, Italy and Spain.

As handled by the study authors: Amplification of reference gene primers was used by the study to estimate nucleated cell counts. Assay used: immunoSEQ multiplex PCR; TCRdb lists only in-frame clones, some missing. V and J calls plus clone size are reproduced from that table; the DNA served to infer D and trimming. The sample carries 200,000 or so clones, roughly four fifths recorded once. The CDR3 length is 15 residues. The germline V and J ends were trimmed by 5 bases and 6 bases, with 19 bases remaining between them. The germline V gene encodes CDR1 MNHEY and CDR2 SMNVEV (reference sequence). The rearrangement uses TRBV27 and TRBJ2-5, with D perhaps TRBD1 (5 bases). This TCR derives from a woman aged 40 to 50 with acute COVID-19. The sequencing sample was made of PBMCs or T cells enriched from blood (not recorded which). As DNA, the CDR3 is TGTGCCAGCAGTATAGGATTGGGGCTCCCACAGACCCAGTACTTC. Protein sequence: CASSIGLGLPQTQYF.